A selection of T cell receptor beta chains follows, all from one sample in a study of glioma-infiltrating T cells after dendritic cell vaccination. The repertoire was sequenced with immunoSEQ multiplex PCR; TCRdb's copy has only in-frame clones and lacks some. The table includes approximately 22,000 clones, 79% detected once. Sequences were derived from blood, sampled before dendritic cell vaccination. These receptors came from a human donor with glioblastoma. Both conserved end residues are part of each CDR3. D genes are given only for firm matches. Part of the rows lack a size; the others show once, few, many or a class for expanded clones.

J | V | D | size | CDR3 | DNA
TRBJ2-7 | TRBV11-2 | TRBD2 | . | CASSITSSGRSLRGGEQYF | TGTGCCAGCAGCATAACTTCTAGCGGGAGGTCCCTCCGAGGAGGCGAGCAGTACTTC
TRBJ2-1 | TRBV9 | TRBD1 | . | CASSARDRPYNEQFF | TGTGCCAGCAGCGCCCGGGACAGGCCCTACAATGAGCAGTTCTTC
TRBJ1-1 | TRBV27 | . | . | CASSWGGGRTEAFF | TGTGCCAGCAGTTGGGGCGGGGGCCGGACTGAAGCTTTCTTT
TRBJ2-7 | TRBV28 | . | . | CASSPRREQYF | TGTGCCAGCAGCCCCAGGCGCGAGCAGTACTTC
TRBJ2-5 | TRBV4-1 | . | . | CASSPVGQETQYF | TGCGCCAGCAGCCCCGTCGGGCAAGAGACCCAGTACTTC
TRBJ2-3 | TRBV30 | TRBD2 | once | CAWSAIPGLAGGTDTQYF | TGTGCCTGGAGTGCAATCCCGGGACTAGCGGGAGGCACAGATACGCAGTATTTT
TRBJ2-3 | TRBV5-1 | TRBD2 | . | CASSLAGTSGTDTQYF | TGCGCCAGCAGCTTGGCTGGGACTAGCGGGACAGATACGCAGTATTTT
TRBJ2-1 | TRBV11-2 | TRBD2 | once | CASSLLGGRAYNEQFF | TGTGCCAGCAGCTTATTGGGAGGGAGGGCCTACAATGAGCAGTTCTTC
TRBJ2-7 | TRBV7-2 | . | . | CASSLIDQGHEQYF | TGTGCCAGCAGCTTAATAGACCAGGGCCACGAGCAGTACTTC
TRBJ1-5 | TRBV19 | TRBD1 | . | CASSIGGTAVQPQHF | TGTGCCAGTAGTATAGGGGGGACAGCGGTACAGCCCCAGCATTTT
TRBJ2-5 | TRBV7-8 | . | . | CASSLGGRAETQYF | TGTGCCAGCAGCTTAGGCGGCAGGGCTGAGACCCAGTACTTC
TRBJ2-7 | TRBV14 | TRBD1 | . | CASSRGQGPYEQYF | TGTGCCAGCAGCCGTGGACAGGGTCCCTACGAGCAGTACTTC
TRBJ1-5 | TRBV5-1 | TRBD1 | few | CASSPGTGGVGSNQPQHF | TGCGCCAGCAGCCCGGGGACAGGGGGGGTAGGTAGCAATCAGCCCCAGCATTTT
TRBJ1-1 | TRBV10-3 | . | . | CAISPEGFF | TGTGCCATCAGTCCCGAGGGTTTCTTT
TRBJ2-3 | TRBV6-4 | TRBD2 | few | CASSDSAGADTQYF | TGTGCCAGCAGTGACTCAGCGGGAGCAGATACGCAGTATTTT
TRBJ1-2 | TRBV6-1 | TRBD1 | . | CASSLSTDRVGYTF | TGTGCCAGCAGTCTATCCACCGACAGGGTTGGCTACACCTTC
TRBJ2-2 | TRBV7-3 | TRBD1 | . | CASSSGTGGTGELFF | TGTGCCAGCAGCTCCGGGACAGGAGGCACCGGGGAGCTGTTTTTT
TRBJ2-5 | TRBV23-1 | . | . | CASSRRTPIRERAQETQYF | TGCGCCAGCAGTCGACGGACACCGATCCGGGAGAGGGCCCAAGAGACCCAGTACTTC
TRBJ2-1 | TRBV13 | . | . | CASSLAGNEQFF | TGTGCCAGCAGCTTAGCGGGCAATGAGCAGTTCTTC
TRBJ2-7 | TRBV27 | TRBD2 | . | CASSLGSGDISYEQYF | TGTGCCAGCAGTTTAGGTAGCGGGGACATCTCCTACGAGCAGTACTTC
TRBJ2-2 | TRBV5-1 | TRBD1 | . | CASSFKTGVDGELFF | TGCGCCAGCAGCTTCAAGACAGGGGTGGACGGGGAGCTGTTTTTT
TRBJ1-1 | TRBV7-3 | . | . | CASSLGANTEAFF | TGTGCCAGCAGCTTAGGGGCGAACACTGAAGCTTTCTTT
TRBJ1-3 | TRBV4-2 | TRBD1 | . | CASSQGPGQGNTIYF | TGTGCCAGCAGCCAAGGTCCGGGACAGGGTAACACCATATATTTT
TRBJ1-1 | TRBV27 | TRBD1 | . | CASSSRHEDREEAFF | TGTGCCAGCAGTTCACGTCATGAAGACAGGGAAGAAGCTTTCTTT
TRBJ2-7 | TRBV7-2 | TRBD1 | . | CASSGTGYEQYF | TGTGCCAGCAGCGGGACAGGCTACGAGCAGTACTTC
TRBJ2-1 | TRBV6-5 | . | . | CASSYPAAALYNEQFF | TGTGCCAGCAGTTACCCCGCAGCGGCTCTGTACAATGAGCAGTTCTTC
TRBJ2-4 | TRBV28 | . | . | CASSLDSNIQYF | TGTGCCAGCAGTTTAGACTCAAACATTCAGTACTTC
TRBJ1-4 | TRBV5-1 | . | few | CASSLEAVPGLFF | TGCGCCAGCAGCTTGGAGGCGGTACCGGGACTGTTTTTT
TRBJ2-1 | TRBV5-1 | TRBD2 | . | CASRSSAGAYNEQFF | TGCGCCAGCAGGTCTTCTGCGGGAGCCTACAATGAGCAGTTCTTC
TRBJ2-7 | TRBV5-1 | . | . | CASSSGGHYEQYF | TGCGCCAGCAGCTCCGGGGGGCACTACGAGCAGTACTTC